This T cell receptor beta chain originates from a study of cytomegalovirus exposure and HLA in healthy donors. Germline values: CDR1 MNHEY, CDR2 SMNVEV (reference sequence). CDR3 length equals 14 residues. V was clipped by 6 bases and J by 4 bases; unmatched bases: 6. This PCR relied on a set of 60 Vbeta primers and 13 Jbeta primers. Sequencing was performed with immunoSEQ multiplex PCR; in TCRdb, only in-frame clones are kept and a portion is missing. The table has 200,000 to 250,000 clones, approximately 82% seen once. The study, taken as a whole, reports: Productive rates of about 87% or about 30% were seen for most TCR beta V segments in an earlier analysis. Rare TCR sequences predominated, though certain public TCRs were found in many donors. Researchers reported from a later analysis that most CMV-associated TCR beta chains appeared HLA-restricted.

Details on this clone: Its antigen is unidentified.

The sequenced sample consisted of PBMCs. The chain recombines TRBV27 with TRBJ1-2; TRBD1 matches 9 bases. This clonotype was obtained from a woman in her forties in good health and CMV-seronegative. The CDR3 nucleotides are TGTGCCAGCAGCCCTGGACAGGGGCCCTATGGCTACACCTTC. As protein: CASSPGQGPYGYTF.